These 25 T cell receptor beta chains share one sample of origin, sequenced in a study of blood T cell repertoires in COVID-19. Produced via immunoSEQ multiplex PCR; TCRdb's table is partial and in-frame only. The sample carries approximately 44,000 clones, around nine tenths recorded once. The material sequenced was peripheral blood. The receptors come from a man aged 50-59 years with COVID-19, enrolled during active disease.

The chain uses TRBV28 and TRBJ2-3; unclear D gene. Trimming took 4 bases from V and 2 from J, leaving 16 bases between them. Looked up from germline, CDR1 is MDHEN and CDR2 is SYDVKM. This CDR3 is 16 amino acids long. The CDR3 region is CASSSVGARDTDTQYF. DNA of the CDR3: TGTGCCAGCAGTTCCGTCGGAGCGCGTGACACAGATACGCAGTATTTT.

The V gene is TRBV27, the J gene TRBJ2-2; D gene unclear. Trimming cost V 2 bases and J 5 bases, with 12 bases left between them. This CDR3 is 15 amino acids long. Germline lookup yields CDR1 MNHEY and CDR2 SMNVEV (reference sequence). Here the CDR3 reads CASSLSPLVTGELFF. CDR3 in DNA: TGTGCCAGCAGTTTAAGCCCGTTGGTTACCGGGGAGCTGTTTTTT.

The chain links TRBV2 to TRBJ1-2; TRBD1 is a possible D gene (5 bases). Germline-derived CDR1 and CDR2 are SNHLY and FYNNEI. V was pared by 6 bases and J by 2 bases, with 22 bases between. The CDR3 covers 17 residues. The CDR3 nucleotides read TGTGCCAGCAGATCCGACAGAAGAGTCAAATCGAACTATGGCTACACCTTC. Translating gives CASRSDRRVKSNYGYTF.

The rearrangement joins TRBV5-5 to TRBJ2-7; D gene ambiguous. This CDR3 contains 14 residues. Germline CDR1 SGHKS, CDR2 YYEKEE (reference sequence). V lost 3 bases and J lost 3, with 13 bases in between. The CDR3: CASSSPQEGYEQYF. CDR3 in DNA: TGTGCCAGCAGCTCACCCCAGGAAGGCTACGAGCAGTACTTC.

The CDR3 reads CASSSTTGYGNQPQHF. The CDR3 DNA follows: TGTGCCAGCAGTTCTACGACAGGGTACGGCAATCAGCCCCAGCATTTT. V is TRBV28 and J is TRBJ1-5, with 7 positions matching TRBD1. Germline V gives CDR1 MDHEN, CDR2 SYDVKM. The J segment lost 2 bases and the V segment lost 4 bases, leaving 8 bases of the junction unmatched. The CDR3 spans 16 residues.

V and J are TRBV28 and TRBJ1-2; possible D gene TRBD1, 6 bases. V dropped 2 bases and J dropped 0 bases, with 10 bases sitting between them. The length of the CDR3 is 15 residues. The germline V gene encodes CDR1 MDHEN and CDR2 SYDVKM. The CDR3 is CASSLPGGTNYGYTF. The CDR3 nucleotides are TGTGCCAGCAGTTTACCGGGGGGCACTAACTATGGCTACACCTTC.

The chain has TRBV7-9 and TRBJ2-3, with 14 positions matching TRBD2. V gave up 4 bases and J gave up 3 bases; unmatched junction bases: 6. The CDR3 spans 17 residues. From germline, CDR1 is SEHNR and CDR2 FQNEAQ (reference sequence). For the CDR3, the DNA is TGTGCCAGCAGCTCGGGACTAGCGGGAGTCCCTACAGATACGCAGTATTTT. It yields the protein CASSSGLAGVPTDTQYF. Together with reference TRBV7-9 and TRBJ2-3, the CDR3 gives the full variable domain: DTGVSQNPRHKITKRGQNVTFRCDPISEHNRLYWYRQTLGQGPEFLTYFQNEAQLEKSRLLSDRFSAERPKGSFSTLEIQRTEQGDSAMYLCASSSGLAGVPTDTQYFGPGTRLTVL.

The V and J genes are TRBV5-5 and TRBJ1-2; TRBD1 aligns across 7 bases. The length of the CDR3 is 15 residues. Trimming removed 0 bases from V and 0 bases from J; junction bases left unmatched: 2. Germline-derived CDR1 and CDR2 are SGHKS and YYEKEE (reference sequence). The CDR3 region is CASSLGQGPNYGYTF. CDR3 nucleotides: TGTGCCAGCAGCTTGGGACAGGGCCCTAACTATGGCTACACCTTC.

The gene calls are TRBV5-6 and TRBJ2-7; 8 nucleotides line up with TRBD2. Trimming cost V 4 bases and J 2 bases; bases outside gene matches: 8. The CDR3 has 15 amino acids. Germline V lookup: CDR1 SGHDT, CDR2 YYEEEE. CDR3 in amino acids: CASSRLSGGTYEQYF. The DNA for the CDR3 is TGTGCCAGCAGCCGTCTCTCGGGAGGGACCTACGAGCAGTACTTC. Based on the CDR3 plus reference TRBV5-6 and TRBJ2-7, the full variable domain is DAGVTQSPTHLIKTRGQQVTLRCSPKSGHDTVSWYQQALGQGPQFIFQYYEEEERQRGNFPDRFSGHQFPNYSSELNVNALLLGDSALYLCASSRLSGGTYEQYFGPGTRLTVT.

The CDR3 DNA reads as TGTGCCAGCAGTGAAGGAGGAGGGTCTAATGAAAAACTGTTTTTT. This encodes CASSEGGGSNEKLFF. The chain recombines TRBV6-1 with TRBJ1-4; D is undetermined. CDR1 and CDR2 from the germline V gene are MNHNS and SASEGT. V shed 1 base and J shed 3 bases, with 9 bases lying between them. This CDR3 has 15 amino acids.

This chain connects TRBV3-1 (or the pseudogene TRBV3-2) to TRBJ2-3; 9 bases are shared with TRBD2. The CDR3 extends over 15 amino acids. V was pared by 4 bases and J by 0 bases, with 2 bases of the junction left unmatched. Germline loops: CDR1 LGHDT, CDR2 YNNKEL (reference sequence). The CDR3 here is CASSPREGSTDTQYF. DNA of the CDR3: TGTGCCAGCAGCCCGCGGGAGGGCAGCACAGATACGCAGTATTTT.

This rearrangement joins TRBV6-1 to TRBJ1-5; no clear D gene. Germline assignment: CDR1 MNHNS and CDR2 SASEGT. The CDR3 runs to 15 residues. Trimming left V 0 bases short and J 6 bases short, with 12 bases between. CDR3 sequence (DNA): TGTGCCAGCAGTGAAGCCGCAGACTTTGGTCAGCCCCAGCATTTT. It translates to CASSEAADFGQPQHF.

This clone was counted a single time. The rearrangement joins TRBV27 to TRBJ1-6; no definite D call. The CDR3 runs 13 residues. Germline CDR1 reads MNHEY; CDR2 reads SMNVEV (reference sequence). Between the trimmed V and J ends, which lost 5 bases and 10 bases, there was a span of 12 bases. The CDR3 DNA is TGTGCCAGCAGTGAACTGAGGGAATCACCCCTCCACTTT. Protein product: CASSELRESPLHF.

Only one count was recorded for this clone. The chain carries TRBV5-1 and TRBJ1-4, with a tentative D call TRBD1 (6 bases). V lost 4 bases and J lost 5, with 18 bases in between. CDR1 is SGHRS, CDR2 YFSETQ, per germline. CDR3 length: 16 amino acids. CDR3 protein: CASSGRTGGANEKLFF. The CDR3 DNA sequence: TGCGCCAGCAGCGGAAGAACCGGGGGGGCGAATGAAAAACTGTTTTTT.

The CDR3 DNA reads as TGCAGTGCTAGTAGCCCAGGGGAGTTCACAGATACGCAGTATTTT. Protein product: CSASSPGEFTDTQYF. The genes are TRBV20-1 and TRBJ2-3, with TRBD1 as a possible D gene (6 bases). V lost 3 bases and J lost 2, with 15 bases in between. CDR3 length equals 15 residues. Germline loops: CDR1 DFQATT, CDR2 SNEGSKA (reference sequence).

The chain uses TRBV7-9 and TRBJ1-4, with unresolved D. CDR1 and CDR2 (germline): SEHNR, FQNEAQ (reference sequence). The CDR3 length is 17 residues. Deletions cut 4 bases from V and 3 bases from J, with 18 bases between. As DNA, the CDR3 is TGTGCCAGCAGCTGGTACCTTGTGGCGGGGTCTAATGAAAAACTGTTTTTT. Its protein product is CASSWYLVAGSNEKLFF.

The CDR3 sequence is CASSQDNLNNYGYTF. The CDR3 nucleotides are TGCGCCAGCAGCCAAGATAACCTAAACAACTATGGCTACACCTTC. The rearrangement joins TRBV4-3 to TRBJ1-2; D gene ambiguous. Deletions cut 0 bases from V and 2 bases from J, with 10 bases between. CDR1 is LGHNA and CDR2 is YSLEER in the germline V gene. The CDR3 is 15 residues long.

The rearrangement links TRBV5-1 to TRBJ2-2; 9 bases map to TRBD2. Germline V lookup: CDR1 SGHRS, CDR2 YFSETQ. The CDR3 loop spans 14 amino acids. The V gene end was trimmed by 1 base and the J gene end by 7 bases; junction bases not matched to a gene: 2. CDR3 DNA: TGCGCCAGCAGCTTGTCAGCGGGAGGCGGGGAGCTGTTTTTT. This gives the protein CASSLSAGGGELFF. Full variable domain (remainder filled in from reference TRBV5-1 and TRBJ2-2): KAGVTQTPRYLIKTRGQQVTLSCSPISGHRSVSWYQQTPGQGLQFLFEYFSETQRNKGNFPGRFSGRQFSNSRSEMNVSTLELGDSALYLCASSLSAGGGELFFGEGSRLTVL.

This chain links TRBV4-3 with TRBJ2-2, with TRBD2 matching 12 bases. Germline V lookup: CDR1 LGHNA, CDR2 YSLEER. The CDR3 length is 18 residues. V trimming: 0 bases; J trimming: 4 bases; junction bases outside the gene matches: 6. The CDR3 loop reads CASSQETSGSEGTGELFF. DNA of the CDR3: TGCGCCAGCAGCCAAGAGACTAGCGGGAGTGAGGGCACCGGGGAGCTGTTTTTT.

The chain couples TRBV7-8 to TRBJ2-1, with 9 nucleotides matching TRBD2. V shed 5 bases, J shed 7 bases, and the junction held 9 bases outside the gene matches. CDR3 length: 15 residues. Germline values: CDR1 SGHVS, CDR2 FQNEAQ. CDR3 DNA sequence: TGTGCCAGCAGCCTGGGACTAGCCGCCGGGAATGAGCAGTTCTTC. This gives the protein CASSLGLAAGNEQFF.

The chain recombines TRBV28 with TRBJ2-1, with 12 bases aligning to TRBD2. Germline assignment: CDR1 MDHEN and CDR2 SYDVKM. The CDR3 is 15 residues long. Trimming removed 6 bases from V and 5 bases from J; junction bases left unmatched: 5. CDR3 DNA: TGTGCCAGCAGCCCAGGACTAGCGGGGAACAATGAGCAGTTCTTC. Translated, it gives CASSPGLAGNNEQFF.

This clone has only one observation. The rearrangement joins TRBV11-3 to TRBJ1-2; no definite D call. Germline V gene sequence: CDR1 SGHNT, CDR2 YENEEA. The CDR3 totals 13 residues. The germline V and J ends were trimmed by 5 bases and 0 bases, with 7 bases remaining between them. For the CDR3, the DNA is TGTGCCAGCAGCCGAGGGACTAACTATGGCTACACCTTC. It is translated as CASSRGTNYGYTF.

The chain carries TRBV9 and TRBJ1-6, with 7 bases matching TRBD1. The CDR3 is 15 amino acids. V dropped 0 bases and J dropped 8; count of bases not matched to a gene: 5. The germline gives CDR1 SGDLS, CDR2 YYNGEE. Here the CDR3 reads CASSVGDSTHSPLHF. The CDR3 nucleotides read TGTGCCAGCAGCGTAGGGGACAGCACTCATTCACCCCTCCACTTT.

The chain recombines TRBV2 with TRBJ1-6; possibly TRBD1 for D (6 bases). V was cut by 8 bases and J by 8 bases, with 19 bases left in between. The germline CDR1 and CDR2 sequences are SNHLY and FYNNEI. The CDR3 covers 15 residues. The CDR3 DNA reads TGTGCCAGCGGAACCAGGGGATTGCTTGATTCACCCCTCCACTTT. Protein sequence: CASGTRGLLDSPLHF.

The rearrangement uses TRBV2 and TRBJ1-5, with a tentative D call TRBD1 (6 bases). Per the germline V gene, CDR1 is SNHLY and CDR2 is FYNNEI. The CDR3 spans 14 residues. Trimming shortened V by 3 bases and J by 3 bases, and 9 bases separated the two germline ends. The CDR3 region is CASSEDSNNQPQHF. CDR3 DNA: TGTGCCAGCAGTGAGGACAGCAACAATCAGCCCCAGCATTTT.